This entry lists 7 T cell receptor beta chains sequenced from one sample in a study of post-analysis software for immune sequencing data. These TCRs are of unknown antigen specificity. Incorporated into the TCR beta cDNA libraries were unique molecular identifiers, which served to reduce PCR and sequencing biases. Each CDR3 protein gets one entry after TCRdb re-called the PCR reads with MiXCR. The profile covers approximately 150,000 distinct CDR3 sequences, with roughly 31% appearing a single time and about 1.6% taken by the ten largest. Study-level results: Patients carried roughly 5 TRBV segments more frequently than controls did, and TRBV5-6, TRBV5-1 and TRBV20-1 were among them.

Specimen: blood. Source of these receptors: a girl between 10 and 17 years old with multiple sclerosis.

This clonotype turned up a few times. V gene TRBV19 combines with J gene TRBJ1-5; D unresolved. The CDR3 is 15 residues long. Germline CDR1 LNHDA, CDR2 SQIVND (reference sequence). V was shortened by 4 bases and J by 1 base, with 11 bases between the two germline ends. The CDR3 DNA follows: TGTGCCAGTAGTACTCCCAGGTTAAGCAATCAGCCCCAGCATTTT. It codes for CASSTPRLSNQPQHF.

Only a few counts were recorded for this clonotype. The rearrangement links TRBV12-3 or TRBV12-4 to TRBJ1-4; unclear D gene. This CDR3 region has 16 residues. Trimming pared 4 bases from V and 0 bases from J, leaving 12 bases between. The CDR3 DNA follows: TGTGCCAGCAGTTCTTGGACCCTCGCAACTAATGAAAAACTGTTTTTT. Residues: CASSSWTLATNEKLFF.

This clonotype was observed once. A much bigger clone sits one base away, suggesting this may be a read error. The chain is built from TRBV20-1 and TRBJ2-5; 7 bases fit TRBD1. The length of the CDR3 is 13 residues. V gave up 6 bases and J gave up 2 bases; unmatched junction bases: 6. Germline V gives CDR1 DFQATT, CDR2 SNEGSKA (reference sequence). The CDR3 protein is CSAVIQGQETQYF. The DNA for the CDR3 is TGCAGTGCAGTAATACAGGGGCAAGAGACCCAGTACTTC.

There are a few counts of this clonotype. The chain employs TRBV12-3 or TRBV12-4 and TRBJ1-1; 7 bases are a match to TRBD1. This CDR3 has 13 amino acids. Losses at the gene ends were 7 bases for V and 8 bases for J; bases not matched to a gene: 10. The CDR3: CASTLPTGFEAFF. The CDR3 DNA reads TGTGCCAGCACCTTACCGACAGGGTTCGAAGCTTTCTTT.

This chain connects TRBV30 to TRBJ2-5; D is possibly TRBD2 (6 bases). The CDR3 contains 14 residues. Germline V CDR1 and CDR2: GTSNPN, SVGIG (reference sequence). Trimming cost V 0 bases and J 2 bases, with 10 bases left between them. CDR3 bases: TGTGCCTGGAGTGTCAAGGGACTGCAAGAGACCCAGTACTTC. Protein sequence: CAWSVKGLQETQYF.

The sample holds many counts of this clonotype. The CDR3 spells CASSSSTGRYGYTF. CDR3 sequence (DNA): TGTGCCAGCAGCTCCTCGACAGGCCGCTATGGCTACACCTTC. The chain carries TRBV7-9 and TRBJ1-2; weak D call: TRBD1 (6 bases). The germline CDR1 and CDR2 sequences are SEHNR and FQNEAQ (reference sequence). The ends were cut back, 4 bases at V and 4 bases at J, with 13 bases in the middle. The length of the CDR3 is 14 residues.

This clonotype was detected many times. V usage is TRBV11-2 and J usage is TRBJ2-7, with 10 positions matching TRBD1. Per the germline V gene, CDR1 is SGHAT and CDR2 is FQNNGV. V trimming: 7 bases; J trimming: 9 bases; junction bases outside the gene matches: 18. There are 16 residues in the CDR3. The CDR3, as DNA: TGTGCCAGCATCCCCCCCGGGACAGGGGATACGGGTGCGCAGTACTTC. Amino acids: CASIPPGTGDTGAQYF. The full variable domain, in which reference TRBV11-2 and TRBJ2-7 provide the parts outside the CDR3, is EAGVAQSPRYKIIEKRQSVAFWCNPISGHATLYWYQQILGQGPKLLIQFQNNGVVDDSQLPKDRFSAERLKGVDSTLKIQPAKLEDSAVYLCASIPPGTGDTGAQYFGPGTRLTVT.